This T cell receptor beta chain was sequenced during a study of response to subunit inactivated influenza vaccine. Study observations and caveats: It was suggested by the authors that few new T cells are recruited by each seasonal influenza vaccination.

In TCRdb, the RT-PCR reads were re-called with MiXCR into one record per CDR3 protein. This table has about 700,000 distinct CDR3 sequences, around 13% appearing once. This clonotype was counted a few times. The antigen is unknown. This receptor was obtained from a man between 50 and 59 years old who received an inactivated influenza vaccine. Sequences were derived from PBMCs from blood, sampled 14 days before vaccination.

CDR3 protein: CASSPRGQGVSGANVLTF. The DNA for the CDR3 is TGTGCCAGCAGCCCAAGGGGACAGGGCGTCTCTGGGGCCAACGTCCTGACTTTC. This rearrangement joins TRBV11-1 to TRBJ2-6, with 9 bases fitting TRBD1. V shed 5 bases, J shed 0 bases, and the junction held 8 bases outside the gene matches. Germline lookup yields CDR1 SGHAT and CDR2 FQDESV (reference sequence). The CDR3 length is 18 residues. Looking up the rest from reference TRBV11-1 and TRBJ2-6 gives the full variable domain: EAEVAQSPRYKITEKSQAVAFWCDPISGHATLYWYRQILGQGPELLVQFQDESVVDDSQLPKDRFSAERLKGVDSTLKIQPAELGDSAMYLCASSPRGQGVSGANVLTFGAGSRLTVL.